This T cell receptor (beta chain) is drawn from a study of a mutant IDH1 vaccine in newly diagnosed glioma. Whole-study context: Most patients had radiochemotherapy with temozolomide before enrollment; others had one alone. The study's findings and limits: Roughly 93% of patients showed vaccine-induced immune responses across multiple MHC alleles.

Comments on this clone: What it binds is unknown.

Produced via immunoSEQ multiplex PCR; TCRdb's table is partial and in-frame only. There are over 45,000 clones in the sample; about 86% occur only once, and over 7% lies in the top ten. Time point given: week 5, during vaccination. A 20-mer mutant IDH1 peptide at 300 ug was injected subcutaneously with topical imiquimod. V dropped 6 bases and J dropped 4; count of bases not matched to a gene: 8. Germline values: CDR1 WSHSY, CDR2 SAAADI. The CDR3 extends over 16 amino acids. The chain couples TRBV10-2 to TRBJ2-3, with TRBD1 matching over 12 bases. This receptor was taken from a woman in her fifties or sixties with glioma. The input for sequencing was PBMCs, taken from a glioma patient whose treatment included an IDH1 peptide vaccine. CDR3 in amino acids: CASSLKGTGGSDTQYF. As DNA, the CDR3 is TGCGCCAGCAGCCTTAAGGGGACAGGGGGCTCAGATACGCAGTATTTT.